The clone carrying this TCR beta chain has more than one count but fewer than ten. Antigen specificity is unknown. The sample is drawn from a study of response to subunit inactivated influenza vaccine. Notes on the study in general: Authors suggested each seasonal flu vaccination may recruit only limited numbers of new T cells.

TCRdb reanalysed the RT-PCR reads using MiXCR and keeps one entry per CDR3 protein. The sample lists about 480,000 distinct CDR3 sequences; over 9.5% were seen once. The V gene end was trimmed by 4 bases and the J gene end by 7 bases; junction bases not matched to a gene: 8. Germline CDR1 reads SGHRS; CDR2 reads YFSETQ. CDR3 length: 14 amino acids. This receptor was identified in a man aged 45 to 65 who received an inactivated influenza vaccine. Here the sequenced sample was PBMCs from blood, taken 35 to 45 days after vaccination. J is TRBJ1-2 and V is TRBV5-1; TRBD1 matches 9 bases. In DNA form, the CDR3 reads TGCGCCAGCAGCCATGGACAGGGGATCTCTGGCTACACCTTC. It codes for CASSHGQGISGYTF.